These 26 T cell receptor beta chains were sequenced from one sample in a study of cytomegalovirus exposure and HLA in healthy donors. Primers: 60 Vbeta forward and 13 Jbeta reverse. Method: immunoSEQ multiplex PCR; TCRdb's copy keeps in-frame clones and lacks some. This table has about 130,000 clones, about 74% appearing once. Input material: PBMCs. Every receptor here comes from a woman aged 45-65 years in good health and CMV-seropositive.

The chain is built from TRBV9 and TRBJ2-5, with D possibly TRBD1 on 5 matching bases. Trimming removed 6 bases from V and 2 bases from J, with 14 bases in between. The CDR3 totals 14 residues. CDR1 is SGDLS and CDR2 is YYNGEE in the germline V gene. The CDR3 nucleotides are TGTGCCAGCACCTCAGGGTATTATCAAGAGACCCAGTACTTC. Amino acids: CASTSGYYQETQYF.

The chain is built from TRBV2 and TRBJ2-2, with D unresolved. The length of the CDR3 is 12 residues. The ends were cut back, 5 bases at V and 3 bases at J, with 4 bases in the middle. Germline V gene sequence: CDR1 SNHLY, CDR2 FYNNEI. The CDR3, as DNA: TGTGCCAGCAGTCCGGACACCGGGGAGCTGTTTTTT. Translation: CASSPDTGELFF.

The chain joins TRBV7-7 to TRBJ2-7, with 8 bases fitting TRBD1. The V and J ends lost 2 bases and 6 bases, in that order; junction bases with no gene match: 3. This CDR3 is built from 13 residues. Germline V gene data show CDR1 as SSHAT and CDR2 as FNYEAQ (reference sequence). CDR3 DNA sequence: TGTGCCAGCAGCTTAAAACAGGGGGGCGAGCAGTACTTC. Its protein is CASSLKQGGEQYF. Drawing the rest from reference TRBV7-7 and TRBJ2-7, the complete variable domain is GAGVSQSPRYKVTKRGQDVTLRCDPISSHATLYWYQQALGQGPEFLTYFNYEAQPDKSGLPSDRFSAERPEGSISTLTIQRTEQRDSAMYRCASSLKQGGEQYFGPGTRLTVT.

V usage is TRBV6-1 and J usage is TRBJ1-1; 7 bases map to TRBD1. This CDR3 has 14 amino acids. Germline values: CDR1 MNHNS, CDR2 SASEGT. V was clipped by 4 bases and J by 2 bases; unmatched bases: 4. In DNA, the CDR3 is TGTGCCAGCAGTGCGACAGGGCCCAACACTGAAGCTTTCTTT. Its protein is CASSATGPNTEAFF.

V gene TRBV7-2 combines with J gene TRBJ1-2; TRBD1 aligns across 8 bases. Per germline, CDR1 SGHTA and CDR2 FQGNSA. The CDR3 runs 16 residues. V was pared by 1 base and J by 4 bases, with 8 bases of the junction left unmatched. CDR3 nucleotides: TGTGCCAGCAGCTTAGTAGGCGGACAGGGAATCTATGGCTACACCTTC. Its translation is CASSLVGGQGIYGYTF. The full variable domain, rest sourced from reference TRBV7-2 and TRBJ1-2, is GAGVSQSPSNKVTEKGKDVELRCDPISGHTALYWYRQSLGQGLEFLIYFQGNSAPDKSGLPSDRFSAERTGGSVSTLTIQRTQQEDSAVYLCASSLVGGQGIYGYTFGSGTRLTVV.

The rearrangement links TRBV10-3 to TRBJ1-6; 8 bases are shared with TRBD1. V was pared by 2 bases and J by 11 bases, with 5 bases of the junction left unmatched. The length of the CDR3 is 14 residues. Looked up from germline, CDR1 is ENHRY and CDR2 is SYGVKD. The CDR3 DNA is TGTGCCATCAGTGAGGGGACAGGCATGGCACCCCTCCACTTT. This encodes CAISEGTGMAPLHF.

This clone was seen a few times. Other DNA sequences from this sample encode an identical CDR3 as well. The chain links TRBV5-1 to TRBJ2-7, with D hard to call. CDR3 length: 12 amino acids. Per germline, CDR1 SGHRS and CDR2 YFSETQ. V lost 2 bases and J lost 0, with 3 bases in between. CDR3 DNA sequence: TGCGCCAGCAGCTTTAGCTCCTACGAGCAGTACTTC. Its protein product is CASSFSSYEQYF.

The V and J genes are TRBV10-2 and TRBJ2-1, with 11 bases fitting TRBD2. Germline CDR1 is WSHSY and CDR2 is SAAADI. The ends lost 3 bases at V and 7 bases at J; junction bases unmatched: 11. The CDR3 has 17 amino acids. The CDR3 sequence is CASSEPALAGGRNEQFF. Written as DNA, the CDR3 is TGCGCCAGCAGTGAACCAGCCCTAGCGGGGGGCAGAAATGAGCAGTTCTTC.

The rearrangement uses TRBV19 and TRBJ1-6; D remains ambiguous. Trimming pared 6 bases from V and 7 bases from J, leaving 7 bases between. Germline V gene sequence: CDR1 LNHDA, CDR2 SQIVND (reference sequence). The CDR3 is 12 amino acids. This chain's CDR3 is CASSLRNSPLHF. As DNA, the CDR3 is TGTGCCAGTAGCCTTCGGAATTCACCCCTCCACTTT.

The chain links TRBV28 to TRBJ2-2; no definite D call. Germline-derived CDR1 and CDR2 are MDHEN and SYDVKM. Trimming pared 7 bases from V and 2 bases from J, leaving 14 bases between. This CDR3 spans 15 amino acids. The CDR3 DNA sequence: TGTGCCAGCAATTCAGGAACGCTTAACACCGGGGAGCTGTTTTTT. This codes for CASNSGTLNTGELFF.

CDR3 sequence: CASRRDELTTEAFF. The CDR3 region has the DNA TGTGCCAGCAGGCGGGACGAGTTGACCACTGAAGCTTTCTTT. The V call is TRBV6-5, the J call TRBJ1-1; D may be TRBD1 (5 bases). The CDR3 is made up of 14 amino acids. Trimming stripped 6 bases from V and 4 bases from J, with 15 bases between. Germline lookup yields CDR1 MNHEY and CDR2 SVGAGI.

In its sample, this clone was seen once. This chain connects TRBV7-2 to TRBJ2-5; 10 bases agree with TRBD1. V lost 2 bases, J lost 5 bases, and 5 bases stayed unmatched. Germline CDR1 and CDR2: SGHTA and FQGNSA. CDR3 length: 15 amino acids. The CDR3 region is CASSLWTGGGETQYF. The CDR3 region has the DNA TGTGCCAGCAGCTTATGGACAGGGGGTGGGGAGACCCAGTACTTC.

This chain connects TRBV19 to TRBJ2-5, with 7 nucleotides matching TRBD1. The V and J ends lost 4 bases and 1 base, in that order; junction bases with no gene match: 6. CDR1 is LNHDA and CDR2 is SQIVND in the germline V gene (reference sequence). CDR3 length: 15 residues. The CDR3 bases are TGTGCCAGTAGTACGGGACAGCCGGGCCAAGAGACCCAGTACTTC. Residues: CASSTGQPGQETQYF.

The chain has TRBV2 and TRBJ1-2; D gene uncertain. Per the germline V gene, CDR1 is SNHLY and CDR2 is FYNNEI. CDR3 size: 13 residues. Trimming removed 3 bases at V and 3 bases at J, with 8 bases between. The CDR3 reads CASSDSRYYGYTF. The CDR3 DNA sequence: TGTGCCAGCAGTGACTCCAGGTACTATGGCTACACCTTC.

This sequence joins TRBV2 and TRBJ1-5, with 7 bases aligning to TRBD1. This CDR3 contains 15 residues. V was clipped by 8 bases and J by 6 bases; unmatched bases: 13. From germline, CDR1 is SNHLY and CDR2 FYNNEI. CDR3 residues: CASGEDRSGGQPQHF. The DNA of the CDR3 is TGTGCCAGCGGCGAGGACAGGAGCGGCGGTCAGCCCCAGCATTTT.

V usage is TRBV6-5 and J usage is TRBJ2-3, with D perhaps TRBD2 (6 bases). Trimming took off 6 bases at V and 2 bases at J, with 12 bases between the two ends. Germline CDR1 reads MNHEY; CDR2 reads SVGAGI. The CDR3 has 14 amino acids. DNA of the CDR3: TGTGCCAGCAGGAAGGCGGGGATCACAGATACGCAGTATTTT. As protein: CASRKAGITDTQYF.

On this clone itself: At one end, the junction sequence differs from germline, possibly due to a read error. The chain couples TRBV9 to TRBJ1-1; no clear D gene. Germline CDR1 and CDR2: SGDLS and YYNGEE. The CDR3 is 16 residues long. The CDR3 sequence is CARSVDPQALNTEAFF. The CDR3 coding sequence is TGTGCCCGCAGCGTAGATCCCCAGGCTCTGAACACTGAAGCTTTCTTT.

J is TRBJ2-2 and V is TRBV6-5; D is unclear. With 0 bases removed from V and 4 bases from J, the gap between germline ends came to 9 bases. The CDR3 consists of 15 residues. Germline-derived CDR1 and CDR2 are MNHEY and SVGAGI. The CDR3 DNA reads as TGTGCCAGCAGTTACTCGTCCCTAGGCACCGGGGAGCTGTTTTTT. Amino acids: CASSYSSLGTGELFF.

About this clone itself: A junction end diverges from the germline sequence, so it may reflect a read error. This chain connects TRBV5-1 to TRBJ2-7, with TRBD1 identical over 10 bases. Per germline, CDR1 SGHRS and CDR2 YFSETQ. The CDR3 consists of 16 residues. This CDR3 reads CACSWLRDRGDSEQYF. Written as DNA, the CDR3 is TGCGCCTGCAGCTGGCTAAGGGACAGGGGTGACAGCGAGCAGTACTTC.

V is TRBV5-6 and J is TRBJ1-2; the D is unclear. With 2 bases removed from V and 6 bases from J, the gap between germline ends came to 20 bases. Per the germline V gene, CDR1 is SGHDT and CDR2 is YYEEEE. This CDR3 has 16 residues. This CDR3 is CASSLAVGTQTNGYTF. The CDR3 nucleotides are TGTGCCAGCAGCTTAGCCGTAGGAACCCAAACTAATGGCTACACCTTC.

The rearrangement joins TRBV27 to TRBJ1-5, with 10 bases identical to TRBD1. The CDR3 is 15 amino acids. CDR1 is MNHEY and CDR2 is SMNVEV in the germline V gene (reference sequence). Trimming at V came to 3 bases and at J to 4 bases, leaving 3 bases not matched to a gene. This CDR3 reads CASSFLGQGNQPQHF. The DNA for the CDR3 is TGTGCCAGCAGTTTTCTGGGACAGGGGAATCAGCCCCAGCATTTT.

This clone was observed a single time. The V and J genes are TRBV19 and TRBJ1-4; D not certain. The V end lost 6 bases, the J end lost 5 bases, and 13 bases lay between the germline ends. This CDR3 has 14 amino acids. Germline assignment: CDR1 LNHDA and CDR2 SQIVND (reference sequence). The CDR3: CASRTPTENEKLFF. CDR3 DNA sequence: TGTGCCAGTAGAACCCCTACCGAAAATGAAAAACTGTTTTTT.

V gene TRBV6-1 combines with J gene TRBJ1-2; 11 nucleotides align to TRBD1. CDR1 MNHNS and CDR2 SASEGT come from the germline V gene. Trimming at V came to 8 bases and at J to 9 bases, leaving 2 bases not matched to a gene. The CDR3 sequence is 11 residues long. Here the CDR3 reads CASRDRGSYTF. DNA of the CDR3: TGTGCCAGCCGGGACAGGGGGAGCTACACCTTC.

The rearrangement joins TRBV29-1 to TRBJ1-1; TRBD1 matches 7 bases. The junction had 13 bases not matched to a gene; V was cut back by 5 bases and J by 4 bases. The germline gives CDR1 SQVTM, CDR2 ANQGSEA. This CDR3 has 15 residues. The CDR3 region is CSVFGGRGVSTEAFF. The CDR3 DNA reads as TGCAGCGTTTTTGGGGGCAGGGGGGTAAGCACTGAAGCTTTCTTT.

The V and J genes are TRBV4-1 and TRBJ2-3, with D perhaps matching TRBD2 (6 bases). Trimming took 4 bases from V and 5 from J, leaving 16 bases between them. CDR3 length: 15 residues. CDR1 is MGHRA, CDR2 YSYEKL, per germline. CDR3 nucleotides: TGCGCCAGCAGCCGGGGTGGACTATTAGAAGATACGCAGTATTTT. The encoded protein is CASSRGGLLEDTQYF.

J is TRBJ1-2 and V is TRBV27; D gene ambiguous. Germline V CDR1 and CDR2: MNHEY, SMNVEV (reference sequence). Between the trimmed V and J ends, which lost 1 base and 3 bases, there was a span of 9 bases. This CDR3 is 14 amino acids long. CDR3 amino acids: CASSLLMGDYGYTF. The CDR3, as DNA: TGTGCCAGCAGTTTATTAATGGGAGACTATGGCTACACCTTC.